This TCR beta chain emerged from a study of regulatory T cells in long-lasting Graves disease. This clonotype was seen many times. V was shortened by 1 base and J by 6 bases, with 13 bases between the two germline ends. From germline, CDR1 is SGHTA and CDR2 FQGNSA. The CDR3 loop spans 15 amino acids. The TCR beta library used iRepertoire HTBI primers with Arm-PCR amplification of CDR3. TCRdb re-called the multiplex PCR reads through MiXCR, storing one row per CDR3 protein. The sample lists about 540,000 distinct CDR3 sequences, roughly 14% seen once, with under 10% in the top ten. Time point noted: newly diagnosed GD, antithyroid drugs for less than 3 months. There was RNA extracted from PBMCs, and the TCR library was made from it. Separately, the same data were catalogued under a study of T cells in Graves' hyperthyroidism and ophthalmopathy.

The TCR comes from a man aged 30 to 45 with Graves disease. The material sequenced was peripheral blood mononuclear cells (PBMCs), taken at new diagnosis, from a patient treated with antithyroid drugs. The V and J genes are TRBV7-2 and TRBJ1-5; a weak D match, TRBD1 (6 bases). The CDR3 sequence is CASSLVGGTLQPQHF. The CDR3 DNA reads TGTGCCAGCAGCTTAGTAGGGGGTACCCTTCAGCCCCAGCATTTT.